This TCR beta chain is drawn from a study of cytomegalovirus exposure and HLA in healthy donors. Study observations and caveats: Beyond CMV serostatus, there was no information to go on about immune exposure. The productive fraction for most TCR beta V segments was about 87% or about 30% in an earlier analysis.

Note on this clone: What it binds is not known.

The PCR had 60 Vbeta and 13 Jbeta primers. Data came from immunoSEQ multiplex PCR; TCRdb stores just in-frame clones and leaves some out. The sample has hundreds of thousands of clones, approximately 84% seen once. Trimming left V 3 bases short and J 4 bases short, with 16 bases between. This CDR3 region has 15 residues. CDR1 is MGHRA and CDR2 is YSYEKL in the germline V gene. Healthy individuals who donated bone marrow served as the donors. The genes are TRBV4-1 and TRBJ2-7, with D perhaps matching TRBD2 (6 bases). Sequenced: PBMCs. The clonotype originates from a woman in her 40s in good health and CMV-seronegative. The CDR3 DNA reads TGCGCCAGCAGCCAGCAGGACGGGGGAGATTACGAGCAGTACTTC. It translates to CASSQQDGGDYEQYF.